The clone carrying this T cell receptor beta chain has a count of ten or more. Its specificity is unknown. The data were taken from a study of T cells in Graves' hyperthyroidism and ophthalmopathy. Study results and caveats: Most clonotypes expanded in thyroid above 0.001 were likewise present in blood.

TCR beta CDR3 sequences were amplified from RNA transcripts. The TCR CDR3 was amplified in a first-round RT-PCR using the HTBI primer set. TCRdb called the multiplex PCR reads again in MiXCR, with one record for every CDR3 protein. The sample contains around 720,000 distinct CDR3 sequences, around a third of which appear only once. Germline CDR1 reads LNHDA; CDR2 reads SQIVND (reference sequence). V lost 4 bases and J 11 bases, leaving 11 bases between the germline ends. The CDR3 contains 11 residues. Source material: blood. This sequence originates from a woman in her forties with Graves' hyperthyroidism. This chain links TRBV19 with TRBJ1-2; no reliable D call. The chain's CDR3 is CASSTPSRYTF. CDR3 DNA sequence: TGTGCCAGTAGTACCCCGTCGAGGTACACCTTC.